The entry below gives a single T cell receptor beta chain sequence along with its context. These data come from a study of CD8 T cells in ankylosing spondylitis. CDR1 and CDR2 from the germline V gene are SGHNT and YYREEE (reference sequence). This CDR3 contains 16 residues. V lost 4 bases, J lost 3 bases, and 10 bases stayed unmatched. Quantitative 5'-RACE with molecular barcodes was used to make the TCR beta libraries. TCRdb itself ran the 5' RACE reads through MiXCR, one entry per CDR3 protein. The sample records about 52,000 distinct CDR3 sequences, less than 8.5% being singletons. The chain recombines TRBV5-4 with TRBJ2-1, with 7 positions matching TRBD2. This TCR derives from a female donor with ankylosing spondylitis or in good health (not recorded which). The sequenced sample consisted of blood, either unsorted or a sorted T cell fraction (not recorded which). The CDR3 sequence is CASSPYWGGDYNEQFF. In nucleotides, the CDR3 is TGTGCCAGCAGCCCGTATTGGGGGGGGGACTACAATGAGCAGTTCTTC.